The 30 T cell receptor beta chains given below trace back to one sample, sequenced in a study of blood T cell repertoires in COVID-19. Sequenced by immunoSEQ multiplex PCR; TCRdb stores in-frame clones only, minus some. This sample has approximately 240,000 clones, with just under 85% found just once. What was sequenced was peripheral blood. The source of these receptors is a man aged 45 to 65 with acute or convalescent COVID-19.

The gene calls are TRBV7-9 and TRBJ1-5, with 8 bases lining up with TRBD1. Germline-derived CDR1 and CDR2 are SEHNR and FQNEAQ (reference sequence). The V segment lost 5 bases and the J segment 4 bases; nucleotides outside the gene matches: 4. The CDR3 contains 14 residues. The DNA of the CDR3 is TGTGCCAGCAGCACGACAGGGGCTAATCAGCCCCAGCATTTT. Its protein is CASSTTGANQPQHF.

The gene calls are TRBV10-3 and TRBJ1-5; unclear D gene. The ends were cut back, 3 bases at V and 0 bases at J, with 15 bases in the middle. From germline, CDR1 is ENHRY and CDR2 SYGVKD. This CDR3 has 17 residues. CDR3 sequence: CAISEKGERGSNQPQHF. The CDR3 region has the DNA TGTGCCATCAGTGAAAAGGGAGAACGGGGTAGCAATCAGCCCCAGCATTTT.

The chain carries TRBV27 and TRBJ2-7; D unclear. CDR3 length: 14 amino acids. With 3 bases removed from V and 0 bases from J, the gap between germline ends came to 9 bases. The germline V gene has CDR1 MNHEY and CDR2 SMNVEV (reference sequence). The CDR3 sequence is CASSFRRSSYEQYF. CDR3 nucleotides: TGTGCCAGCAGTTTTCGTCGGAGCTCCTACGAGCAGTACTTC.

This sequence joins TRBV10-3 and TRBJ2-2, with 10 bases aligning to TRBD2. Germline V CDR1 and CDR2: ENHRY, SYGVKD. This CDR3 is 17 amino acids long. V lost 4 bases and J lost 0; bases outside the gene matches: 5. The CDR3 is CAISVPSGGANTGELFF. CDR3 bases: TGTGCCATCAGTGTCCCTAGCGGGGGCGCGAACACCGGGGAGCTGTTTTTT.

J is TRBJ1-2 and V is TRBV19; D remains ambiguous. V dropped 2 bases and J dropped 3 bases, with 13 bases sitting between them. This CDR3 region has 15 residues. Germline V gives CDR1 LNHDA, CDR2 SQIVND (reference sequence). The CDR3 DNA sequence: TGTGCCAGTAGTATATCAGGATCGGTACACTATGGCTACACCTTC. Protein product: CASSISGSVHYGYTF.

The rearrangement uses TRBV5-5 and TRBJ1-5, with 7 bases identical to TRBD1. The ends lost 0 bases at V and 10 bases at J; junction bases unmatched: 10. The CDR3 sequence is 15 residues long. Germline V lookup: CDR1 SGHKS, CDR2 YYEKEE (reference sequence). CDR3 nucleotides: TGTGCCAGCAGCTTGGCCCAGCAGGGGGTCCGTCCCCAGCATTTT. Encoded protein: CASSLAQQGVRPQHF.

This chain links TRBV19 with TRBJ1-1; 9 nucleotides agree with TRBD1. Unmatched junction bases numbered 2, after V lost 5 bases and J lost 1 base. Germline V lookup: CDR1 LNHDA, CDR2 SQIVND (reference sequence). The CDR3 extends over 14 amino acids. In DNA, the CDR3 is TGTGCCAGTAGTGTACAGGGGGCGAACACTGAAGCTTTCTTT. This translates into CASSVQGANTEAFF.

The genes are TRBV27 and TRBJ2-7; 9 bases fit TRBD2. Germline lookup yields CDR1 MNHEY and CDR2 SMNVEV (reference sequence). The junction had 14 bases not matched to a gene; V was cut back by 8 bases and J by 6 bases. The CDR3 loop spans 15 amino acids. CDR3 sequence (DNA): TGTGCCAGCGGATGGCGAGCGGGGGGCCCGACCGAGCAGTACTTC. This encodes CASGWRAGGPTEQYF.

The chain combines TRBV5-1 with TRBJ1-1; tentatively, D is TRBD1 (5 bases). The ends were cut back, 1 base at V and 3 bases at J, with 7 bases in the middle. The CDR3 loop spans 13 amino acids. Germline CDR1 reads SGHRS; CDR2 reads YFSETQ. DNA for the CDR3: TGCGCCAGCAGCTTGACAGGTTACACTGAAGCTTTCTTT. This encodes CASSLTGYTEAFF.

The rearrangement uses TRBV28 and TRBJ2-1; 8 bases are shared with TRBD2. Germline CDR1 MDHEN, CDR2 SYDVKM. The J segment lost 5 bases and the V segment lost 1 base, leaving 4 bases of the junction unmatched. The CDR3 runs 15 residues. Written as DNA, the CDR3 is TGTGCCAGCAGTTTATTGGGGACTAGACACAATGAGCAGTTCTTC. The encoded protein is CASSLLGTRHNEQFF.

The sample holds a few counts of this clone. CDR3: CASSLDTRTQYF. CDR3 nucleotides: TGTGCCAGCAGCTTAGATACACGAACGCAGTATTTT. This chain links TRBV11-2 with TRBJ2-3; the D is unclear. Trimming removed 0 bases at V and 9 bases at J, with 7 bases between. The CDR3 loop spans 12 amino acids. CDR1 and CDR2 from the germline V gene are SGHAT and FQNNGV.

This sequence joins TRBV2 and TRBJ2-1; D is uncertain. The CDR3 runs to 15 residues. CDR1 is SNHLY, CDR2 FYNNEI, per germline. V was pared by 4 bases and J by 1 base, with 11 bases between. Here the CDR3 reads CASSATAGSYNEQFF. CDR3 nucleotide sequence: TGTGCCAGCAGTGCCACAGCTGGTTCCTACAATGAGCAGTTCTTC.

The rearrangement joins TRBV6-5 to TRBJ2-7; no clear D. Germline V gene sequence: CDR1 MNHEY, CDR2 SVGAGI. Trimming stripped 6 bases from V and 1 base from J, with 10 bases between. The length of the CDR3 is 13 residues. The DNA of the CDR3 is TGTGCCAGCAGCTCCGTCCGGTCCTACGAGCAGTACTTC. It yields the protein CASSSVRSYEQYF.

The chain's CDR3 is CASQHGLNTEAFF. For the CDR3, the DNA is TGCGCCAGCCAACATGGGCTAAACACTGAAGCTTTCTTT. The rearrangement joins TRBV10-2 to TRBJ1-1, with unresolved D. Germline loops: CDR1 WSHSY, CDR2 SAAADI. The CDR3 runs to 13 residues. Trimming stripped 8 bases from V and 2 bases from J, with 12 bases between.

The V gene is TRBV6-5, the J gene TRBJ1-1, with D hard to call. The V gene's germline CDR1 is MNHEY and CDR2 SVGAGI. The CDR3 has 12 amino acids. V shed 7 bases and J shed 1 base, with 7 bases lying between them. This chain's CDR3 is CASTPGNTEAFF. In DNA, the CDR3 is TGTGCCAGCACCCCCGGGAACACTGAAGCTTTCTTT.

J is TRBJ1-1 and V is TRBV5-1; weak D call: TRBD1 (6 bases). Germline assignment: CDR1 SGHRS and CDR2 YFSETQ. The CDR3 is 14 amino acids. Trimming left V 2 bases short and J 4 bases short, with 12 bases between. As DNA, the CDR3 is TGCGCCAGCAGCTTTCGGCAGGGGACCACTGAAGCTTTCTTT. This encodes CASSFRQGTTEAFF.

V is TRBV3-1 (or the pseudogene TRBV3-2) and J is TRBJ1-6; no definite D call. The V end was cut by 1 base, the J end by 13 bases, with 11 bases between. The CDR3 has 13 residues. Germline V gene lookup returns CDR1 LGHDT and CDR2 YNNKEL (reference sequence). The CDR3 here is CASSQGSGGPLHF. The CDR3 region has the DNA TGTGCCAGCAGCCAAGGGTCGGGAGGTCCCCTCCACTTT.

The chain uses TRBV24-1 and TRBJ2-1, with TRBD2 identical over 8 bases. This CDR3 contains 15 residues. V was pared by 6 bases and J by 2 bases, with 5 bases of the junction left unmatched. Germline CDR1 KGHDR, CDR2 SFDVKD. The CDR3 nucleotides read TGTGCCACCAGTTCACTAGCGGTCCCCTACAATGAGCAGTTCTTC. It translates to CATSSLAVPYNEQFF.

The chain has TRBV3-1 (or the pseudogene TRBV3-2) and TRBJ2-1; 8 bases map to TRBD1. With 2 bases clipped from V and 8 bases from J, the junction kept 5 bases outside the gene matches. This CDR3 is built from 14 residues. Germline CDR1 reads LGHDT; CDR2 reads YNNKEL (reference sequence). CDR3 nucleotides: TGTGCCAGCAGCCAACAGGGGGCTAGGGATGAGCAGTTCTTC. As protein: CASSQQGARDEQFF.

The rearrangement links TRBV5-1 to TRBJ2-7; maybe TRBD2 (6 bases). This CDR3 region has 13 residues. The germline V gene encodes CDR1 SGHRS and CDR2 YFSETQ. Trimming removed 3 bases at V and 7 bases at J, with 14 bases between. CDR3: CASSSGLAGEQYF. Here the CDR3 DNA reads TGCGCCAGCAGCTCAGGTCTGGCGGGGGAGCAGTACTTC.

A few counts support this clone. The J gene is TRBJ1-2, the V gene TRBV7-8, with D possibly TRBD1 on 6 matching bases. CDR3 length equals 14 residues. Germline assignment: CDR1 SGHVS and CDR2 FQNEAQ. V lost 5 bases, J lost 4 bases, and 14 bases lay in between. CDR3 in DNA: TGTGCCAGCAGCCCTCGGGACACCTCCTATGGCTACACCTTC. Translation: CASSPRDTSYGYTF.

The chain employs TRBV6-5 and TRBJ2-2; weak D call: TRBD1 (6 bases). Germline V lookup: CDR1 MNHEY, CDR2 SVGAGI. The CDR3 loop spans 15 amino acids. Trimming cost V 6 bases and J 1 base, with 12 bases left between them. CDR3 in DNA: TGTGCCAGCAGACCTCGAGGGGGGAACACCGGGGAGCTGTTTTTT. This translates into CASRPRGGNTGELFF.

This clone was counted between two and nine times. The CDR3 loop is CASSFPGSGEQYF. CDR3 DNA sequence: TGCGCCAGCAGCTTCCCGGGGTCGGGGGAGCAGTACTTC. This rearrangement joins TRBV5-1 to TRBJ2-7; TRBD2 is a possible D gene (5 bases). The germline V gene has CDR1 SGHRS and CDR2 YFSETQ. The CDR3 is 13 amino acids. V shed 2 bases and J shed 7 bases, with 13 bases lying between them.

The chain joins TRBV4-1 to TRBJ2-7; the D is unclear. With 1 base removed from V and 3 bases from J, the gap between germline ends came to 13 bases. This CDR3 is 15 amino acids long. The V gene's germline CDR1 is MGHRA and CDR2 YSYEKL. CDR3: CASSQVMAGYYEQYF. The DNA of the CDR3 is TGCGCCAGCAGCCAAGTAATGGCAGGTTACTACGAGCAGTACTTC.

The chain combines TRBV18 with TRBJ1-1; D remains unclear. In germline, CDR1 is KGHSH, CDR2 LQKENI. The CDR3 spans 14 residues. V was clipped by 2 bases and J by 3 bases, with 10 bases between them. CDR3: CASSPVPGHTEAFF. The DNA for the CDR3 is TGTGCCAGCTCACCAGTCCCGGGTCACACTGAAGCTTTCTTT.

The chain has TRBV6-5 and TRBJ1-1; D may be TRBD1 (6 bases). This CDR3 comprises 15 residues. The V end lost 0 bases, the J end lost 4 bases, and 12 bases lay between the germline ends. CDR1 is MNHEY and CDR2 is SVGAGI in the germline V gene. The CDR3 nucleotides are TGTGCCAGCAGTTACTCCTACAGGGAGGGCACTGAAGCTTTCTTT. Encoded protein: CASSYSYREGTEAFF.

The chain combines TRBV5-5 with TRBJ1-2; 8 nucleotides line up with TRBD1. The CDR3 consists of 18 residues. Trimming took 0 bases from V and 0 from J; bases not matched to a gene: 10. From germline, CDR1 is SGHKS and CDR2 YYEKEE (reference sequence). The CDR3 loop is CASSLGPRDRPSNYGYTF. CDR3 DNA: TGTGCCAGCAGCTTGGGTCCCCGGGACAGGCCCTCTAACTATGGCTACACCTTC.

The chain recombines TRBV7-3 with TRBJ1-6; D possibly corresponds to TRBD1 (6 bases). The CDR3 covers 14 residues. Germline V gene lookup returns CDR1 SGHTA and CDR2 FQGTGA. V gave up 3 bases and J gave up 10 bases, with 13 bases separating them. The CDR3 sequence is CASSFVGAGSPLHF. The DNA of the CDR3 is TGTGCCAGCAGCTTTGTGGGGGCAGGGTCACCCCTCCACTTT.

This clone was recorded once. V is TRBV21-1 and J is TRBJ2-1; TRBD2 is the table's D call, not checked against the DNA. TRBV21-1 is annotated as a pseudogene. CDR3 length: 17 residues. The CDR3 region has the DNA TGTGCCAGCAGCCTCCACCCCGGGACTAGCGCTTACAATGAGCAGTTCTTC. Its translation: CASSLHPGTSAYNEQFF.

The V call is TRBV10-3, the J call TRBJ1-5, with 8 bases lining up with TRBD1. CDR3 length equals 12 residues. The trim removed 8 bases at V and 5 bases at J, leaving 2 bases unmatched. Germline V CDR1 and CDR2: ENHRY, SYGVKD. Here the CDR3 DNA reads TGTGCCATCGGGACAGGAGATCAGCCCCAGCATTTT. It yields the protein CAIGTGDQPQHF.